This TCR beta chain was profiled in a study of response to subunit inactivated influenza vaccine (dated by TCRdb to the late 2010s). About the full investigation: Deep quantitative profiling of the T cell receptor repertoire was used in the study to follow responses to a trivalent subunit inactivated influenza vaccine.

Summary of the overall study and its limitations: It was suggested by the authors that each seasonal influenza vaccination may recruit only a limited number of new T cells.

Relative to germline, V is 0 bases shorter and J is 10 bases shorter, with 20 bases between their ends. Spanning cysteine to phenylalanine, the CDR3 consists of 16 amino acids. The retained sequence is limited to the CDR3, 48 bases, with the frame set at the first base. The germline V gene encodes CDR1 SGHRS and CDR2 YFSETQ. The table lists this clonotype with a few counts. Its antigen is currently not known. No quality values exist for individual bases; no much larger clone is one base distant. Libraries were made using RT-PCR. The instrument given in TCRdb is Illumina HiSeq 2500. The public sequencing data were trimmed at Q25 with fastp and processed into clonotypes with MiXCR by TCRdb, which kept only in-frame beta chains. One record per CDR3 amino acid sequence lists the most common genes and DNA. This sample holds roughly 630,000 distinct CDR3 sequences; around 15% were observed only once. The ten largest account for 7.5% to 8% of the sample.

This sequence originates from a man aged 45-65 years who received an inactivated influenza vaccine. Donor details come from another sample of the same person, matched by shared clones. The source material was PBMCs from blood, sampled 14 days before vaccination. The rearranged chain carries TRBV5-1 and TRBJ2-1; the D gene is possibly TRBD2, with 7 bases matching. The sequence in DNA is TGCGCCAGCAGCTTGGCCCTTTTGGGGGGGCCACGGGAGCAGTTCTTC. Translated, it gives CASSLALLGGPREQFF.